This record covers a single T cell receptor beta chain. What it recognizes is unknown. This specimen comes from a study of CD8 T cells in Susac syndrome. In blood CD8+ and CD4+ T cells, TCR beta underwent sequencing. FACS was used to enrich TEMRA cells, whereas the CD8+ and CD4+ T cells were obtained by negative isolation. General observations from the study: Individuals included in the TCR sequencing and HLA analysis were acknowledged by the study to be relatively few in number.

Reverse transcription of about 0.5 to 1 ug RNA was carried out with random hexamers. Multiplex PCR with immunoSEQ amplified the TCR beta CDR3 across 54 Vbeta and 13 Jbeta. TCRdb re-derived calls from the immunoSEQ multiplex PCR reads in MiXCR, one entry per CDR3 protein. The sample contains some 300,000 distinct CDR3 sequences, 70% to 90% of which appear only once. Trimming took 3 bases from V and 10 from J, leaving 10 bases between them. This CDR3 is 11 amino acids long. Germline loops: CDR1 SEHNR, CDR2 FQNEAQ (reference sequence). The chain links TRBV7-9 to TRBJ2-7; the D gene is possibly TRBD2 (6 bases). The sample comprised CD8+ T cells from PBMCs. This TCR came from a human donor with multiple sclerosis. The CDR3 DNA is TGTGCCAGCAGCTTGGGGGGTTTACAGTACTTC. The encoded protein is CASSLGGLQYF.